This T cell receptor (beta chain) appears in the sequencing data of a study of CD8 T cells in ankylosing spondylitis. CDR1 is DFQATT, CDR2 SNEGSKA, per germline (reference sequence). The CDR3 has 12 amino acids. Study findings and constraints: From matched ankylosing spondylitis synovial fluid, disease-linked clones were reportedly recovered at significantly enriched levels. Blood from ankylosing spondylitis patients appeared to carry a characteristic roughly eight-variant TCR beta motif.

TCRdb reanalysed the 5' RACE reads using MiXCR and keeps one entry per CDR3 protein. Of roughly 240,000 distinct CDR3 sequences detected, over 30% appear once; the ten largest clones hold about 4%. In this sample, this clonotype turned up a few times. Its antigen is unidentified. This receptor was identified in a male donor with ankylosing spondylitis or in good health (not recorded which). The rearrangement uses TRBV20-1 and TRBJ2-3; TRBD2 matches 8 bases. Sequencing was done on a sample of blood, either unsorted or a sorted T cell fraction (not recorded which). The CDR3 loop is CSGRGGAHTQYF. The CDR3 DNA reads as TGCAGCGGGAGGGGGGGGGCACATACGCAGTATTTT.